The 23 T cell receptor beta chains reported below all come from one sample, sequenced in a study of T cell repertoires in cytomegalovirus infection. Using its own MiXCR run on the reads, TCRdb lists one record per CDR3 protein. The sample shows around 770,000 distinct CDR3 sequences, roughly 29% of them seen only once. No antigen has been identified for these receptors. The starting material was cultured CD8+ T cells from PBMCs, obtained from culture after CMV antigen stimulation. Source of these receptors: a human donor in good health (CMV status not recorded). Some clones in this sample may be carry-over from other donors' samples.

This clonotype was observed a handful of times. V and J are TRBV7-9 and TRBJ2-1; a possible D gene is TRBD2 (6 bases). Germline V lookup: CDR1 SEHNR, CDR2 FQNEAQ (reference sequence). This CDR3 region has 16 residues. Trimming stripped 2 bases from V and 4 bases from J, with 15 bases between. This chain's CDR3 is CASSLKGGREYNEQFF. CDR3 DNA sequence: TGTGCCAGCAGCTTAAAGGGAGGCAGGGAGTACAATGAGCAGTTCTTC. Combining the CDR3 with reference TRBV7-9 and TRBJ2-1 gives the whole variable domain DTGVSQNPRHKITKRGQNVTFRCDPISEHNRLYWYRQTLGQGPEFLTYFQNEAQLEKSRLLSDRFSAERPKGSFSTLEIQRTEQGDSAMYLCASSLKGGREYNEQFFGPGTRLTVL.

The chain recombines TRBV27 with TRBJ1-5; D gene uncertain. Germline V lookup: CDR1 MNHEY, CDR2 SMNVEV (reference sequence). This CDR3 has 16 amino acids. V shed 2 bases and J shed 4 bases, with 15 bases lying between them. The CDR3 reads CASSLNPDGRNQPQHF. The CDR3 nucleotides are TGTGCCAGCAGTTTAAATCCGGACGGCCGAAATCAGCCCCAGCATTTT.

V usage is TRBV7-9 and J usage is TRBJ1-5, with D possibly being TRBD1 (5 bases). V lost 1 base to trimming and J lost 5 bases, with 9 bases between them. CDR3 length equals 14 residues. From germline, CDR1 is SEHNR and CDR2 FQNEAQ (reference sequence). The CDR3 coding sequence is TGTGCCAGCAGCTTAGTCGGGGACGATCAGCCCCAGCATTTT. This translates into CASSLVGDDQPQHF.

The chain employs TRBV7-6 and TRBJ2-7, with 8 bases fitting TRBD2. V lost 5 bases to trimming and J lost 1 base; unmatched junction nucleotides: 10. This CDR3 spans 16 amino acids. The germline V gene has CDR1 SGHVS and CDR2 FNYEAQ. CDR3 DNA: TGTGCCAGCAGCGGGTCTTGGGCTAGCGGGTCCTACGAGCAGTACTTC. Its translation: CASSGSWASGSYEQYF. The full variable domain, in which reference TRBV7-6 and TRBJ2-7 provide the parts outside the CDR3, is GAGVSQSPRYKVTKRGQDVALRCDPISGHVSLYWYRQALGQGPEFLTYFNYEAQQDKSGLPNDRFSAERPEGSISTLTIQRTEQRDSAMYRCASSGSWASGSYEQYFGPGTRLTVT.

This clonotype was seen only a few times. DNA for the CDR3: TGTGCCAGCAGCCCCGGGACGAGCTCCTACGAGCAGTACGTC. It yields the protein CASSPGTSSYEQYV. This sequence joins TRBV6-2 or TRBV6-3 and TRBJ2-7; D may match TRBD1 or TRBD2 (5 bases each). With 6 bases removed from V and 0 bases from J, the gap between germline ends came to 12 bases. There are 14 residues in the CDR3. CDR1 is MNHEY and CDR2 is SVGEGT in the germline V gene.

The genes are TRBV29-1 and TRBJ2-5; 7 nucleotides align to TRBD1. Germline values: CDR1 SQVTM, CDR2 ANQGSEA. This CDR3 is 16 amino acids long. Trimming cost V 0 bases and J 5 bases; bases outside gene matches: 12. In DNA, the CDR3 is TGCAGCGTTGAAGATGTAAGGGACAGTTTAGGGGAGACCCAGTACTTC. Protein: CSVEDVRDSLGETQYF.

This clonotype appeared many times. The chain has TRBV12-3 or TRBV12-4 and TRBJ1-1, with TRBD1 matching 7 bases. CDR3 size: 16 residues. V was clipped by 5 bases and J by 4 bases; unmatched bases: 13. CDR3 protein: CASSPDRDRSSTEAFF. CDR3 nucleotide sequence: TGTGCCAGCAGTCCCGACAGGGATAGGAGTAGCACTGAAGCTTTCTTT.

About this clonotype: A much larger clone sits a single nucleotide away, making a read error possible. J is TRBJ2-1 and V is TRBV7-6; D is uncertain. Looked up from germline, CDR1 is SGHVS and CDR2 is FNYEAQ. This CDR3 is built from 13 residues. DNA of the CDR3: TGTACCAGCAGCTTGGTCATATACAATGAGCAGTTCTTC. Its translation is CTSSLVIYNEQFF.

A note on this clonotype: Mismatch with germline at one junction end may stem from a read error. The CDR3 DNA is TGTGCCAGCAGCCAAATTCCCGGGACAAGGGGGGAAAAATTGTTTTTT. This sequence encodes CASSQIPGTRGEKLFF. This rearrangement joins TRBV14 to TRBJ1-4; weak D call: TRBD1 (6 bases). Looked up from germline, CDR1 is SGHDN and CDR2 is FVKESK. This CDR3 comprises 16 residues. Complete variable domain (other parts from reference TRBV14 and TRBJ1-4): EAGVTQFPSHSVIEKGQTVTLRCDPISGHDNLYWYRRVMGKEIKFLLHFVKESKQDESGMPNNRFLAERTGGTYSTLKVQPAELEDSGVYFCASSQIPGTRGEKLFFGSGTQLSVL.

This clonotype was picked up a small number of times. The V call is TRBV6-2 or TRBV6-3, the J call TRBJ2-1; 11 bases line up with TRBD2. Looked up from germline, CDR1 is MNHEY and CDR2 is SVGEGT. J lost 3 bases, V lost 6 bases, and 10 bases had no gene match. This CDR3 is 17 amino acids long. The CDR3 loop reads CASSSPTSGGIYNEQFF. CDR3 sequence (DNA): TGTGCCAGCAGCTCACCCACTAGCGGGGGTATCTACAATGAGCAGTTCTTC.

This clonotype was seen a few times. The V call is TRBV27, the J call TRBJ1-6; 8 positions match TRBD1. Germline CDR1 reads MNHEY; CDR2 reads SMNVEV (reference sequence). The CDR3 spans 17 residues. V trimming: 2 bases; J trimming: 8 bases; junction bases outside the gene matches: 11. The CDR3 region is CASSLDGSGTGYSPLHF. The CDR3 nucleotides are TGTGCCAGCAGTTTAGACGGCTCCGGGACAGGCTATTCACCCCTCCACTTT.

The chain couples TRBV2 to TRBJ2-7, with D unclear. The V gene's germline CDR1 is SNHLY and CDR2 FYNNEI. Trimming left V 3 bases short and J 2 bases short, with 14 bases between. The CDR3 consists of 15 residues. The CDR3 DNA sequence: TGTGCCAGCAGTGAGGGCGTCAGCCTGCCCTACGAGCAGTACTTC. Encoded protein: CASSEGVSLPYEQYF.

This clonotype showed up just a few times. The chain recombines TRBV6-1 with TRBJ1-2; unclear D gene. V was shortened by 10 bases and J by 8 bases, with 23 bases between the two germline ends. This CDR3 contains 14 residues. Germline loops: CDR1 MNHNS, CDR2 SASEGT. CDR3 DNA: TGTGCCACGGCGCCGTGGGAGGGCGCAGAAGGCTACACCTTC. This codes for CATAPWEGAEGYTF.

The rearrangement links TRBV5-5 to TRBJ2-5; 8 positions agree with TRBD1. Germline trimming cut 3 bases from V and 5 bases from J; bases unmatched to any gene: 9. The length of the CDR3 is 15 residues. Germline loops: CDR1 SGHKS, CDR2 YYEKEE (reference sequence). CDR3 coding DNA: TGTGCCAGCAGCTGGGGGACAGGAGAGGGGGAGACCCAGTACTTC. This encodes CASSWGTGEGETQYF.

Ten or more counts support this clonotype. The CDR3: CATQGSASGANVLTF. The CDR3 bases are TGTGCCACCCAGGGATCAGCGTCTGGGGCCAACGTCCTGACTTTC. The J gene is TRBJ2-6, the V gene TRBV10-3; perhaps TRBD1 as D (5 bases). Germline values: CDR1 ENHRY, CDR2 SYGVKD. The CDR3 extends over 15 amino acids. Trimming removed 10 bases from V and 1 base from J, with 14 bases in between.

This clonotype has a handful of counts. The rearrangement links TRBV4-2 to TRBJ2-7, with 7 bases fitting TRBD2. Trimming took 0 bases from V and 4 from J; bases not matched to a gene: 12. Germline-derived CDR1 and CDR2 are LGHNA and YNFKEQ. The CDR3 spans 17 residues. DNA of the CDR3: TGTGCCAGCAGCCAAGATATACAGGCGGGGGAATTATACGAGCAGTACTTC. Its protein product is CASSQDIQAGELYEQYF.

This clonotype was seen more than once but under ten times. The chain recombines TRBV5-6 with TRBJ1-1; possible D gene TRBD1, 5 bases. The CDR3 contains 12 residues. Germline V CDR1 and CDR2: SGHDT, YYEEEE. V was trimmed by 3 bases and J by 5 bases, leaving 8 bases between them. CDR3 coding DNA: TGTGCCAGCAGCTGGGACCGTACTGAAGCTTTCTTT. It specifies CASSWDRTEAFF.

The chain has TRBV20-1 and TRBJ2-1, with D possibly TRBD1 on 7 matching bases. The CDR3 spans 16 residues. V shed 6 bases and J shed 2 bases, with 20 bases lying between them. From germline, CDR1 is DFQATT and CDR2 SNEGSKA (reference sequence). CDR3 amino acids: CSAPPRTGGAYNEQFF. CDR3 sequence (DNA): TGCAGTGCCCCACCTCGGACAGGAGGGGCCTACAATGAGCAGTTCTTC.

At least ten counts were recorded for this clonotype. CDR3 coding DNA: TGTGCCAGCAGTTACTCAGGGCCCATCACAGATACGCAGTATTTT. Its translation is CASSYSGPITDTQYF. The V and J genes are TRBV6-5 and TRBJ2-3; no clear D gene. The V gene's germline CDR1 is MNHEY and CDR2 SVGAGI. This CDR3 has 15 residues. With 0 bases removed from V and 2 bases from J, the gap between germline ends came to 9 bases.

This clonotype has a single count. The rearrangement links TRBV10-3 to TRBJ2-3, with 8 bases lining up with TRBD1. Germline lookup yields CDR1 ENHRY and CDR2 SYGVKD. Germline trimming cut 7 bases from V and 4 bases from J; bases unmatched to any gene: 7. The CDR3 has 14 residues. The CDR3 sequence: CAITGQGKADTQYF. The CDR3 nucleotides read TGTGCCATCACCGGACAGGGAAAGGCAGATACGCAGTATTTT.

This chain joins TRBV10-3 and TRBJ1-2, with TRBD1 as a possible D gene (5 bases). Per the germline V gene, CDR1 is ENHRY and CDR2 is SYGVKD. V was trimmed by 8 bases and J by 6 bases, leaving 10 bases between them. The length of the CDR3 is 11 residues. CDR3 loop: CAIETGDGYTF. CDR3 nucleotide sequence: TGTGCCATCGAAACGGGGGATGGCTACACCTTC.

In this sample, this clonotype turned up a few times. The CDR3 region is CSFRDSYEQYF. In DNA, the CDR3 is TGCAGTTTCCGGGACTCCTACGAGCAGTACTTC. V is TRBV20-1 and J is TRBJ2-7; D is possibly TRBD2 (5 bases). V was trimmed by 8 bases and J by 0 bases, leaving 8 bases between them. Germline V gene lookup returns CDR1 DFQATT and CDR2 SNEGSKA (reference sequence). This CDR3 has 11 amino acids.

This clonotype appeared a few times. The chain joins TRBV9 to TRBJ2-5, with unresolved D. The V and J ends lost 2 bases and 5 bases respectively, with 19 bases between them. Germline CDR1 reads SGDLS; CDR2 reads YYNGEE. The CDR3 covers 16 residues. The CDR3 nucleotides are TGTGCCAGCAGCGTCCTCCCCAGCGACCTGGGGGAGACCCAGTACTTC. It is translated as CASSVLPSDLGETQYF. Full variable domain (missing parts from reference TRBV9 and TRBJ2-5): DSGVTQTPKHLITATGQRVTLRCSPRSGDLSVYWYQQSLDQGLQFLIQYYNGEERAKGNILERFSAQQFPDLHSELNLSSLELGDSALYFCASSVLPSDLGETQYFGPGTRLLVL.